A selection of T cell receptor beta chains follows, all from one sample in a study of blood T cell repertoires in COVID-19. This table comes from immunoSEQ multiplex PCR, and its TCRdb copy is limited to in-frame clones, with some not included. The sample contains about 58,000 clones, 78% of which appear only once. The sample comprised peripheral blood. The receptor set was obtained from a human donor in a cohort sampled during active COVID-19. The CDR3 runs from the conserved cysteine through the conserved F or W. The D gene is left open where the match is weak. Only part of the rows carry a size: once, few, many, or a class if the clone is expanded.

v_call: TRBV7-2
j_call: TRBJ1-5
clone_size: -
d_call: -
cdr3_nt: TGTGCCAGCAGCCCATTTTGGGGAGGGACGTCCCAGCCCCAGCATTTT
cdr3_aa: CASSPFWGGTSQPQHF

v_call: TRBV7-6
j_call: TRBJ2-7
clone_size: -
d_call: -
cdr3_nt: TGTGCCAGCAGCCCCACAGGGAAGGCCTACGAGCAGTACTTC
cdr3_aa: CASSPTGKAYEQYF

v_call: TRBV6-1
j_call: TRBJ1-5
clone_size: -
d_call: TRBD1
cdr3_nt: TGTGCCAGCAGTGAAGGAGGGACAGGGCAGCCCCAGCATTTT
cdr3_aa: CASSEGGTGQPQHF

v_call: TRBV7-7
j_call: TRBJ1-1
clone_size: -
d_call: -
cdr3_nt: TGTGCTAGCAGCCCGTATCTGCAGGGAGGCTCGACTGAAGCTTTCTTT
cdr3_aa: CASSPYLQGGSTEAFF

v_call: TRBV9
j_call: TRBJ2-7
clone_size: -
d_call: -
cdr3_nt: TGTGCCAGCAGCGTAGGGGGAACAGGGATCTACGAGCAGTACTTC
cdr3_aa: CASSVGGTGIYEQYF

v_call: TRBV6-1
j_call: TRBJ2-7
clone_size: once
d_call: -
cdr3_nt: TGTGCCAGCAGTGAAAGGGGGGGAAACTACGAGCAGTACTTC
cdr3_aa: CASSERGGNYEQYF

v_call: TRBV25-1
j_call: TRBJ1-2
clone_size: -
d_call: -
cdr3_nt: TGTGCCAGCAAGGGGCAGGTTGGAGGCTACACCTTC
cdr3_aa: CASKGQVGGYTF

v_call: TRBV6-6
j_call: TRBJ1-2
clone_size: -
d_call: -
cdr3_nt: TGTGCCAGCAGTCAACGTGGGGGGGAGGGCTACACCTTC
cdr3_aa: CASSQRGGEGYTF

v_call: TRBV4-2
j_call: TRBJ2-7
clone_size: -
d_call: TRBD1
cdr3_nt: TGTGCCAGCAGCCAAGGACAGGGGGGGTACTACGAGCAGTACTTC
cdr3_aa: CASSQGQGGYYEQYF

v_call: TRBV9
j_call: TRBJ1-2
clone_size: medium-sized
d_call: -
cdr3_nt: TGTGCCAGCAGTGGGGGCTGGAACTATGGCTACACCTTC
cdr3_aa: CASSGGWNYGYTF

v_call: TRBV5-1
j_call: TRBJ2-1
clone_size: -
d_call: TRBD2
cdr3_nt: TGCGCCAGCAGCTTGGGGCTAGCGGACTCCTACAATGAGCAGTTCTTC
cdr3_aa: CASSLGLADSYNEQFF

v_call: TRBV25-1
j_call: TRBJ2-5
clone_size: -
d_call: -
cdr3_nt: TGTGCCAGCAGTGAAGCGCGAAGTTGGGAGACCCAGTACTTC
cdr3_aa: CASSEARSWETQYF

v_call: TRBV10-1
j_call: TRBJ1-1
clone_size: few
d_call: TRBD1
cdr3_nt: TGCGCCAGCAGAAGGACAGGGTGGTACACTGAAGCTTTCTTT
cdr3_aa: CASRRTGWYTEAFF

v_call: TRBV6-1
j_call: TRBJ2-7
clone_size: -
d_call: TRBD1
cdr3_nt: TGTGCCAGCAGTGATCCGGGACAGGGGTACGAGCAGTACTTC
cdr3_aa: CASSDPGQGYEQYF

v_call: TRBV19
j_call: TRBJ2-7
clone_size: -
d_call: -
cdr3_nt: TGTGCCAGTAGTATAGTTTTAGGGGCGTACGAGCAGTACTTC
cdr3_aa: CASSIVLGAYEQYF

v_call: TRBV19
j_call: TRBJ2-1
clone_size: -
d_call: TRBD2
cdr3_nt: TGTGCCAGTAGGTTAGCGGGAGGCAGGAGCTCCTACAATGAGCAGTTCTTC
cdr3_aa: CASRLAGGRSSYNEQFF

v_call: TRBV18
j_call: TRBJ1-2
clone_size: -
d_call: -
cdr3_nt: TGTGCCAGCTCACTTCGGGACTCCCAAGGAGGCTACACCTTC
cdr3_aa: CASSLRDSQGGYTF

v_call: TRBV4-3
j_call: TRBJ2-7
clone_size: -
d_call: TRBD1
cdr3_nt: TGCGCCAGCAGCCAACAACCGGGACAGTCGGGCGAGCAGTACTTC
cdr3_aa: CASSQQPGQSGEQYF

v_call: TRBV6-2/TRBV6-3
j_call: TRBJ1-5
clone_size: medium-sized
d_call: -
cdr3_nt: TGTGCCAGCAGCCCCCATCTGAGGCCGAATCAGCCCCAGCATTTT
cdr3_aa: CASSPHLRPNQPQHF

v_call: TRBV5-8
j_call: TRBJ1-1
clone_size: -
d_call: -
cdr3_nt: TGTGCCAGCAGCTTGTCCATAGGGGCCACTGAAGCTTTCTTT
cdr3_aa: CASSLSIGATEAFF

v_call: TRBV18
j_call: TRBJ2-7
clone_size: -
d_call: -
cdr3_nt: TGTGCCAGCTCACCCCCCCGGGGGGCTGGGTCCTACGAGCAGTACTTC
cdr3_aa: CASSPPRGAGSYEQYF

v_call: TRBV7-9
j_call: TRBJ2-7
clone_size: few
d_call: TRBD2
cdr3_nt: TGTGCCAGCAACCCTGGGACTAGCCACGAGCAGTACTTC
cdr3_aa: CASNPGTSHEQYF

v_call: TRBV6-2/TRBV6-3
j_call: TRBJ2-7
clone_size: -
d_call: -
cdr3_nt: TGTGCCAGCAGCCTTCTCAATCTCGGACAGTCCTACGAGCAGTACTTC
cdr3_aa: CASSLLNLGQSYEQYF

v_call: TRBV6-2/TRBV6-3
j_call: TRBJ2-7
clone_size: -
d_call: TRBD1
cdr3_nt: TGTGCCAGCAGTCAGGACAGGGGCTACGAGCAGTACTTC
cdr3_aa: CASSQDRGYEQYF

v_call: TRBV6-2/TRBV6-3
j_call: TRBJ2-1
clone_size: -
d_call: TRBD2
cdr3_nt: TGTGCCAGCAGCTTTAGCGGGGGGGACTACAATGAGCAGTTCTTC
cdr3_aa: CASSFSGGDYNEQFF

v_call: TRBV5-1
j_call: TRBJ1-3
clone_size: -
d_call: -
cdr3_nt: TGCGCCAGCAGCTTCGGCTCTGGAAACACCATATATTTT
cdr3_aa: CASSFGSGNTIYF

v_call: TRBV7-9
j_call: TRBJ1-2
clone_size: once
d_call: -
cdr3_nt: TGTGCCAGCAGCCCCCTGCCTGGACAGACTAACTATGGCTACACCTTC
cdr3_aa: CASSPLPGQTNYGYTF

v_call: TRBV11-2
j_call: TRBJ2-7
clone_size: -
d_call: TRBD2
cdr3_nt: TGTGCCAGCAGCGTCGGCGGGAGGAGATACGAGCAGTACTTC
cdr3_aa: CASSVGGRRYEQYF